The present T cell receptor (beta chain) was sequenced within a study of cytomegalovirus exposure and HLA in healthy donors (dated by TCRdb to the late 2010s). In terms of the full investigation: The 666 repertoires of the first cohort and the roughly 110 validation repertoires were produced on the same platform, according to a later analysis. The study was designed to test whether signatures of past pathogen exposure could be identified by cataloging public T cell receptors. In addition to the first cohort of 666 subjects, a separate validation cohort of under 150 different subjects was used. High-throughput TCR immunosequencing, statistical association of individual TCRs with disease status, and machine learning were combined to predict cytomegalovirus infection status. Study-level results and caveats: A later analysis had no HLA typing for the validation cohort, so co-occurrence there was scored across all 120 repertoires. While some public TCRs were present in many individuals, most TCR sequences turned up only very rarely across donors. The study listed 150 to 200 TCR beta chains as associated with cytomegalovirus. In a later analysis, TCRs clustered in the first cohort were found to also tend to co-occur in the roughly 110 validation repertoires, with approximately 95% of cluster scores above 0. In both the original and validation cohorts, the classifier was reported to diagnose cytomegalovirus status with high specificity and sensitivity. It was suggested by the authors that the approach could potentially be generalized to other disease states and immunological phenotypes. Three of the identified cytomegalovirus-associated TCR beta chains were confirmed in vitro to be specific for cytomegalovirus antigens.

Receptor amplification or capture employed the immunoSEQ multiplex PCR assay. The source study handled its data this way. A statistical classification framework was built to diagnose cytomegalovirus status from the catalog of TCR beta chain sequences. Sourced from immuneACCESS, this table was stored by TCRdb with only in-frame sequences that have V and J called. A share of the clones is absent; for the studies checked, an unresolved V gene accounts for under half, and the remainder has no known explanation. That table is the source of V, J and clone size, and D and trimming were worked out from the DNA. This sample is represented by 95,000 to 150,000 clones; about 84% of them were singletons. The top ten constitute approximately 2.3% of the sample. Its CDR3 holds 18 amino acids, cysteine through phenylalanine. CDR3 DNA is the only sequence kept; it has 54 bases, read in frame from the first base. Reading the germline V gene gives CDR1 LGHNA and CDR2 YSLEER. Relative to germline, V is missing 3 bases and J is missing 0 bases, with 8 bases of the junction outside any gene match.

This clone appeared a single time. The specificity of this receptor is unknown. Per-base qualities were not stored, and no clone one base away is much larger. The donors belonged to the validation cohort of approximately 130 subjects, which was separate from the roughly 680-subject first cohort. The V and J segments used are TRBV4-3 and TRBJ1-6; 7 central nucleotides agree with TRBD1. The source of this sequence is a woman aged 30 to 39 in good health and CMV-seronegative. What was sequenced was PBMCs. The DNA reads TGCGCCAGCAGCCAGGGAAACAGGGGAACCTCCTATAATTCACCCCTCCACTTT. Its protein is CASSQGNRGTSYNSPLHF.